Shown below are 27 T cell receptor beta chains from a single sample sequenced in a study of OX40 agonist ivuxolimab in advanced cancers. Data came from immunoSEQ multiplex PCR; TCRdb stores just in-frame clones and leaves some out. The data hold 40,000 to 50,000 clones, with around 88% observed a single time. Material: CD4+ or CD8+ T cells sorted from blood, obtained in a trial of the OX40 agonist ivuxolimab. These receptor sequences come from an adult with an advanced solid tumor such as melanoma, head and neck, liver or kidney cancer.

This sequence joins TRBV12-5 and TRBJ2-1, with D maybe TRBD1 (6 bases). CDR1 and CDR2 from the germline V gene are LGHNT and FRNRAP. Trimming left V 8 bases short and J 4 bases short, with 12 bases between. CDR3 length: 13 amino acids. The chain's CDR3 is CASSAGAYNEQFF. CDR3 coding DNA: TGTGCTAGTAGTGCAGGGGCATACAATGAGCAGTTCTTC.

CDR3 nucleotide sequence: TGTGCCAGCTCACTTAGACAGGGGCATTACACAGATACGCAGTATTTT. Translating gives CASSLRQGHYTDTQYF. The chain has TRBV18 and TRBJ2-3; 8 bases align to TRBD1. V shed 4 bases, J shed 2 bases, and the junction held 8 bases outside the gene matches. The CDR3 consists of 16 residues. Germline CDR1 is KGHSH and CDR2 is LQKENI.

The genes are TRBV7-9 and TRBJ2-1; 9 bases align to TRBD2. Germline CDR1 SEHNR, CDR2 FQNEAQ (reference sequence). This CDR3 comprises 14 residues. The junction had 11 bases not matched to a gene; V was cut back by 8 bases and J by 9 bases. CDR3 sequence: CASRSLRGGGEQFF. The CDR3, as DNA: TGTGCCAGCCGCAGCTTGCGGGGGGGAGGTGAGCAGTTCTTC.

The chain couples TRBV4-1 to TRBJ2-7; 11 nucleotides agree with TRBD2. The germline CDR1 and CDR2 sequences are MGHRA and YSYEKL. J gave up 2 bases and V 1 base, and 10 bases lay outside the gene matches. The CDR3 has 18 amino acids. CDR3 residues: CASSQGGDILAGAYEQYF. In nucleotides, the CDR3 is TGCGCCAGCAGCCAAGGAGGAGATATACTAGCGGGGGCCTACGAGCAGTACTTC.

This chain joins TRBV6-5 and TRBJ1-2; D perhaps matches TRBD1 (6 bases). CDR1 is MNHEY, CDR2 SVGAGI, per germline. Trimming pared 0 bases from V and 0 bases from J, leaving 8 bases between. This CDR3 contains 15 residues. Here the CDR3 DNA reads TGTGCCAGCAGTTACTCGGGGGGCGCTAACTATGGCTACACCTTC. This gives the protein CASSYSGGANYGYTF.

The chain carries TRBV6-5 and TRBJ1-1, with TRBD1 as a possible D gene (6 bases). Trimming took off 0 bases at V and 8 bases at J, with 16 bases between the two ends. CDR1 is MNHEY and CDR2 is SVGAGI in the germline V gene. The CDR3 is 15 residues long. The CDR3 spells CASSYSSGTRTEAFF. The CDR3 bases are TGTGCCAGCAGTTACTCATCAGGGACACGAACAGAAGCTTTCTTT.

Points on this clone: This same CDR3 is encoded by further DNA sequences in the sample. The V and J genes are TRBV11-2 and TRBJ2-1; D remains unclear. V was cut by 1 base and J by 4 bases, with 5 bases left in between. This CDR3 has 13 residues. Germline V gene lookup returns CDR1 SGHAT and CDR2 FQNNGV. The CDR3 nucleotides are TGTGCCAGCAGCTTAGGGGGATACAATGAGCAGTTCTTC. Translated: CASSLGGYNEQFF.

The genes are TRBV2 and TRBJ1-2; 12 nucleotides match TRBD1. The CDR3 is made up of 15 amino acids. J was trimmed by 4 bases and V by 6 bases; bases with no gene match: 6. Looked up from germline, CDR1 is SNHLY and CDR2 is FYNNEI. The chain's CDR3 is CASRRDRGLVYGYTF. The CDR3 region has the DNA TGTGCCAGCAGGAGGGACAGGGGGCTAGTCTATGGCTACACCTTC.

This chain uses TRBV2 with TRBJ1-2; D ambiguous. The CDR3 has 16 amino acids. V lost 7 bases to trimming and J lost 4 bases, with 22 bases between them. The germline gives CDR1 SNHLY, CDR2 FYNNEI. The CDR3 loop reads CASISRGSILFYGYTF. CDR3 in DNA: TGTGCCAGCATCTCACGGGGTTCTATACTTTTCTATGGCTACACCTTC.

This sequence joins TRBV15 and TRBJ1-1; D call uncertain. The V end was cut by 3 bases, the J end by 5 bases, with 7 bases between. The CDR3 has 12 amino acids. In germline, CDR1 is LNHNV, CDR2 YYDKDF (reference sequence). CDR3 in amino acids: CATSSEVTEAFF. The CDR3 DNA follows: TGTGCCACCAGCAGTGAGGTGACTGAAGCTTTCTTT. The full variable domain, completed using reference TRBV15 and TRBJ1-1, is DAMVIQNPRYQVTQFGKPVTLSCSQTLNHNVMYWYQQKSSQAPKLLFHYYDKDFNNEADTPDNFQSRRPNTSFCFLDIRSPGLGDTAMYLCATSSEVTEAFFGQGTRLTVV.

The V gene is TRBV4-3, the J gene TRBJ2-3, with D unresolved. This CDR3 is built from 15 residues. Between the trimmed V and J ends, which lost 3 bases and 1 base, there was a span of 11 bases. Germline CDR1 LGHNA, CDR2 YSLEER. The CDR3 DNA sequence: TGCGCCAGCAGCCAGGCGTCCGGTCGCACAGATACGCAGTATTTT. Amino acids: CASSQASGRTDTQYF.

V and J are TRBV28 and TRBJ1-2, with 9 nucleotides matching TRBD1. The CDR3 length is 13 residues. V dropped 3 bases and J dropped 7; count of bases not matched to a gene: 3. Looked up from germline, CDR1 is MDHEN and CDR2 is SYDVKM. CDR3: CASSFGTGSGYTF. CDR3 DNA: TGTGCCAGCAGTTTTGGGACAGGGAGTGGCTACACCTTC.

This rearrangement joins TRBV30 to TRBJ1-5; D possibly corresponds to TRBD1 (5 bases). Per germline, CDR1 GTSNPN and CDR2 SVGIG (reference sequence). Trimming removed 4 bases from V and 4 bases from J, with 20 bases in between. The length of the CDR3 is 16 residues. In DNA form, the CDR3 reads TGTGCCTGGACTCCGAAGTGGCAGGGAAGGAATCAGCCCCAGCATTTT. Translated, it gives CAWTPKWQGRNQPQHF.

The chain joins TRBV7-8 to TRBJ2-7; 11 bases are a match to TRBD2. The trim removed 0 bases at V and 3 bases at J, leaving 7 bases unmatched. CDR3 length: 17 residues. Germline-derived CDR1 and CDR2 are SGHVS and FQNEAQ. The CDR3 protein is CASSLAGLAGGSYEQYF. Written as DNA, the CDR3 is TGTGCCAGCAGCTTAGCGGGGTTAGCGGGAGGGAGCTACGAGCAGTACTTC.

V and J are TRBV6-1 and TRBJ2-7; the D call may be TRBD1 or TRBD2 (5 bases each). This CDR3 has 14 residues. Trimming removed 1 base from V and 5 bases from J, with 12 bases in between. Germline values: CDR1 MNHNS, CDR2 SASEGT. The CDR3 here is CASSEGEHRHEQYF. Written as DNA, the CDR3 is TGTGCCAGCAGTGAAGGGGAGCACAGGCACGAGCAGTACTTC.

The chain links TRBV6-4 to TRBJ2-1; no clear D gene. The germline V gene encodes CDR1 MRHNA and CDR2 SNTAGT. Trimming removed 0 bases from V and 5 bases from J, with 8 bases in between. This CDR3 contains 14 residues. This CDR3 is CASSDSGFNNEQFF. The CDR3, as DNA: TGTGCCAGCAGTGACTCAGGCTTCAACAATGAGCAGTTCTTC.

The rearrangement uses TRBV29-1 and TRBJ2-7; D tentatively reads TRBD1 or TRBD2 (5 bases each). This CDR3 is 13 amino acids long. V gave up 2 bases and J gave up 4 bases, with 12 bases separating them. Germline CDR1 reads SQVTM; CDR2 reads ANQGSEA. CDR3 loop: CSVELEGSYEQYF. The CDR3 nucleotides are TGCAGCGTTGAACTCGAGGGGTCTTACGAGCAGTACTTC.

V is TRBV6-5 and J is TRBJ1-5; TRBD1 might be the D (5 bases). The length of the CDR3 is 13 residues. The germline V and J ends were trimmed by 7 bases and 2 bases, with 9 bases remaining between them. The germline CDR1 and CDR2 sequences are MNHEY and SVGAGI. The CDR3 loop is CASKGRGNQPQHF. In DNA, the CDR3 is TGTGCCAGCAAGGGGCGCGGCAATCAGCCCCAGCATTTT.

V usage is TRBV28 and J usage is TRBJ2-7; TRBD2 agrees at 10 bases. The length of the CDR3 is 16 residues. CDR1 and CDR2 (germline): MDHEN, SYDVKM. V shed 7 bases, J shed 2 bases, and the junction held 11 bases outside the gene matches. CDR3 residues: CASTAPTSGIPYEQYF. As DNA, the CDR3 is TGTGCCAGCACCGCCCCCACTAGCGGGATCCCCTACGAGCAGTACTTC.

The CDR3 bases are TGTGCCAGCACCATGGGCAGCCTAAACTCCTACGAGCAGTACTTC. This translates into CASTMGSLNSYEQYF. The chain employs TRBV2 and TRBJ2-7; no definite D call. The CDR3 totals 15 residues. Germline values: CDR1 SNHLY, CDR2 FYNNEI. Trimming left V 7 bases short and J 0 bases short, with 16 bases between.

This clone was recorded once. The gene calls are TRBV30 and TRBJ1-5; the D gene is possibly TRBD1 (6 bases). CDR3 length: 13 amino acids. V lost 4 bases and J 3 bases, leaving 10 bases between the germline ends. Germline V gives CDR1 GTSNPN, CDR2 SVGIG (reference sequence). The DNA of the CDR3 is TGTGCCTGGAAGGGGGGGGTCAATCAGCCCCAGCATTTT. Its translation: CAWKGGVNQPQHF.

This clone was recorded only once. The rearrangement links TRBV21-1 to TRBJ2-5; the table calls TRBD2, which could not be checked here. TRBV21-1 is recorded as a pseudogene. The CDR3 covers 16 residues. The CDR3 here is CASSKLRGGRIETQYF. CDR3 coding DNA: TGTGCCAGCAGCAAACTCCGGGGGGGCAGGATCGAGACCCAGTACTTC.

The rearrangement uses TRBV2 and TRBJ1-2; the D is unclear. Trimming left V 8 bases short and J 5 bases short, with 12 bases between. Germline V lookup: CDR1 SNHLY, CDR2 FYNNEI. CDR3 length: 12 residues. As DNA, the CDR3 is TGTGCCAGCCCACTGGACCGTTATGGCTACACCTTC. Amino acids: CASPLDRYGYTF. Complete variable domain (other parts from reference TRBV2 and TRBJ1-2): EPEVTQTPSHQVTQMGQEVILRCVPISNHLYFYWYRQILGQKVEFLVSFYNNEISEKSEIFDDQFSVERPDGSNFTLKIRSTKLEDSAMYFCASPLDRYGYTFGSGTRLTVV.

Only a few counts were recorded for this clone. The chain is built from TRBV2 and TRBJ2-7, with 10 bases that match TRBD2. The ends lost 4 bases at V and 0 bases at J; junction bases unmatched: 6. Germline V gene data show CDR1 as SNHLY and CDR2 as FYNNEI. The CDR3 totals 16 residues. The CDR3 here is CASSGFLAGASYEQYF. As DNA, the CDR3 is TGTGCCAGCAGTGGATTTCTAGCGGGGGCCTCCTACGAGCAGTACTTC.

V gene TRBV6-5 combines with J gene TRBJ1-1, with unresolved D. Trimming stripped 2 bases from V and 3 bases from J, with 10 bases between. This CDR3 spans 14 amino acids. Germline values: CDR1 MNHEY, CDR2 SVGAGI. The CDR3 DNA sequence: TGTGCCAGCAGTTACGCTTTCGGAGACACTGAAGCTTTCTTT. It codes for CASSYAFGDTEAFF.

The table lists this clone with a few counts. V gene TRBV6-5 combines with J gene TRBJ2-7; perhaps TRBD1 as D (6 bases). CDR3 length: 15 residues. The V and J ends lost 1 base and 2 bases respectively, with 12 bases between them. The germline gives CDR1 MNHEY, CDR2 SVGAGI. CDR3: CASSYLGGQTYEQYF. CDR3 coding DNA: TGTGCCAGCAGTTACTTAGGGGGACAAACCTACGAGCAGTACTTC.

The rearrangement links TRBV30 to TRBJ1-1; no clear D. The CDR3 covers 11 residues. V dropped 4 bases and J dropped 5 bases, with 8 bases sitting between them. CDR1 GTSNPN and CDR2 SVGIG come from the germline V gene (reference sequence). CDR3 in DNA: TGTGCCTGGATTAGGGTTACTGAAGCTTTCTTT. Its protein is CAWIRVTEAFF.